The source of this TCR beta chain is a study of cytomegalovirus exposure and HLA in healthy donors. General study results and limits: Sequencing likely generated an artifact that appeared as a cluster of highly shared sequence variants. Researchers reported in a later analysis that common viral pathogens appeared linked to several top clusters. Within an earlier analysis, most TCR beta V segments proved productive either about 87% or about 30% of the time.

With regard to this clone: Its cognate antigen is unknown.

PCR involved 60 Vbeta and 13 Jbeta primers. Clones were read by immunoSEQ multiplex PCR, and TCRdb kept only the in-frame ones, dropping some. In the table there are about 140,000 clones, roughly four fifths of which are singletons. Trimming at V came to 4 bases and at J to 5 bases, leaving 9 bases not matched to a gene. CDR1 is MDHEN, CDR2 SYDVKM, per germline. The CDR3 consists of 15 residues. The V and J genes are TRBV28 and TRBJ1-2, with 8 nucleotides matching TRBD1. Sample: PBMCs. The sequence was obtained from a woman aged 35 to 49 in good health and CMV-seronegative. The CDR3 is CASSSPGQGGYGYTF. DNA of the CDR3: TGTGCCAGCAGTTCCCCCGGACAGGGTGGGTATGGCTACACCTTC.